A selection of T cell receptor beta chains follows, all from one sample in a study of shared clonotypes between healthy human individuals. Some clones are missing from TCRdb's copy, which holds only in-frame ones; the method was immunoSEQ multiplex PCR. The repertoire consists of over a million clones, with roughly 80% occurring once and the leading ten covering roughly 1.4%. The sequenced sample consisted of memory CD4+ T cells sorted from blood. These receptors were taken from a man aged 18 to 35 in good health. The CDR3 runs from the conserved cysteine through the conserved F or W. D genes are given only for firm matches. For some rows the clone size is stated as once, few or many, or as a class when expanded; others skip it.

V gene	clone size	J gene	D gene	CDR3 DNA	CDR3 protein
TRBV11-2	many	TRBJ1-5	.	TGTGCCAGCAGCTTAGACCAGGGTCAGCCCCAGCATTTT	CASSLDQGQPQHF
TRBV5-1	.	TRBJ2-7	TRBD2	TGCGCCAGCAGCTTGCTCCCCAAGGCGGGGGTCGAGCAGTACTTC	CASSLLPKAGVEQYF
TRBV5-6	.	TRBJ2-7	.	TGTGCCAGCAGCGCGCCAGGTAGGCGGGGCTACGAGCAGTACTTC	CASSAPGRRGYEQYF
TRBV7-2	.	TRBJ2-7	TRBD1	TGTGCCAGTAGACAGGGTCTAACCCTCTCCGAGCAGTACTTC	CASRQGLTLSEQYF
TRBV5-5	.	TRBJ2-7	.	TGTGCCAGCAGCTTGGCCGGATCTAACTACGAGCAGTACTTC	CASSLAGSNYEQYF
TRBV7-9	few	TRBJ1-6	TRBD1	TGTGCCAGCAGCTGGGGACAGGCTAATTCACCCCTCCACTTT	CASSWGQANSPLHF
TRBV18	.	TRBJ2-2	TRBD1	TGTGCCAGCTCACCGGGACAGGGATCCGGGGAGCTGTTTTTT	CASSPGQGSGELFF
TRBV25-1	.	TRBJ1-1	TRBD1	TGTGCCAGCAGTGAATCAGGGGGCGGGACTGAAGCTTTCTTT	CASSESGGGTEAFF
TRBV5-1	.	TRBJ2-5	TRBD1	TGCGCCAGCAGCTTGGGACAGGGCGGAATAGAGACCCAGTACTTC	CASSLGQGGIETQYF
TRBV30	.	TRBJ2-7	TRBD1	TGTGCCTGGAAGGGACAGGGCTACGAGCAGTACTTC	CAWKGQGYEQYF
TRBV9	.	TRBJ1-4	.	TGTGCCAGCAGCACCCCGACTCCAGGTGGGGAAAAACTGTTTTTT	CASSTPTPGGEKLFF
TRBV18	.	TRBJ2-6	.	TGTGCCAGCTCACCGAACTCTGGGGCCAACGTCCTGACTTTC	CASSPNSGANVLTF
TRBV6-5	.	TRBJ1-2	TRBD1	TGTGCCAGCAGTGCCATCGGGACAGGGAGCTATGGCTACACCTTC	CASSAIGTGSYGYTF
TRBV30	.	TRBJ2-5	TRBD2	TGTGCCTGGAGTATAACTAGCGGGCCCATCGTGGAGACCCAGTACTTC	CAWSITSGPIVETQYF
TRBV5-1	.	TRBJ2-5	TRBD2	TGCGCCAGCAGCGGCCACGGGGGGGAAGAGACCCAGTACTTC	CASSGHGGEETQYF
TRBV30	.	TRBJ2-7	TRBD1	TGTGCCTGGATTCTGGACAGGGGCCACGAGCAGTACTTC	CAWILDRGHEQYF
TRBV6-5	.	TRBJ2-5	.	TGTGCCAGCACTTCATCTGGGGGTCCTTGGGAGACCCAGTACTTC	CASTSSGGPWETQYF
TRBV11-3	few	TRBJ2-2	.	TGTGCCAGCAGCTTAGAATATGGCAGTGCCTACACCGGGGAGCTGTTTTTT	CASSLEYGSAYTGELFF
TRBV7-8	many	TRBJ1-2	.	TGTGCCAGCAGCTTAGACCCAGGGGAAGCTAACTATGGCTACACCTTC	CASSLDPGEANYGYTF
TRBV9	.	TRBJ1-5	TRBD1	TGTGCCAGCAGCGCCGGGACAGGGAACAATCAGCCCCAGCATTTT	CASSAGTGNNQPQHF
TRBV5-1	.	TRBJ2-1	TRBD1	TGCGCCAGCAGCTTGGTTGGACAGGCGGATGAGCAGTTCTTC	CASSLVGQADEQFF
TRBV5-1	.	TRBJ2-2	TRBD2	TGCGCCAGCAGCTTGGAGCGGGGCACCGGGGAGCTGTTTTTT	CASSLERGTGELFF